This T cell receptor beta chain derives from a study of Graves' ophthalmopathy and Graves' hyperthyroidism. Amplification from RNA transcripts yielded the TCR beta CDR3 regions. An opening RT-PCR round employed HTBI primers and preceded a second-round multiplex PCR. TCRdb itself ran the multiplex PCR reads through MiXCR, one entry per CDR3 protein. Of 150,000 to 200,000 distinct CDR3 sequences in the sample, around two fifths are singletons; the top ten hold around 8.9%. The CDR3 has 11 amino acids. The V end lost 0 bases, the J end lost 9 bases, and 6 bases lay between the germline ends. The chain combines TRBV12-3 or TRBV12-4 with TRBJ2-7; D not certain. The clonotype comes from a young man with Graves' ophthalmopathy. Sequenced material: peripheral blood. CDR3 loop: CASSLASVQYF. CDR3 coding DNA: TGTGCCAGCAGTTTAGCTTCGGTGCAGTACTTC.